Listed here are 22 T cell receptor beta chains from one sample, sequenced in a study of metastatic and nonmetastatic thyroid tumors. Patients underwent thyroid surgery, and none had received any treatment before it. TCRdb re-processed the PCR reads through MiXCR. The table shows about 14,000 clones, with 30% to 35% occurring only once. Sequencing input: tumor tissue. The receptors here all came from a female donor with papillary thyroid cancer or a benign thyroid nodule (not recorded which). Some clones in this sample may be carry-over from other donors' samples.

This clone was detected ten times or more. The chain links TRBV19 to TRBJ1-5; D remains unclear. The V gene's germline CDR1 is LNHDA and CDR2 SQIVND (reference sequence). CDR3 size: 17 residues. Trimming left V 0 bases short and J 0 bases short, with 12 bases between. Here the CDR3 reads CASSIDGSGVSNQPQHF. CDR3 bases: TGTGCCAGTAGTATAGATGGCTCCGGGGTTAGCAATCAGCCCCAGCATTTT.

By frequency in the sample, this clone is medium-sized. The chain carries TRBV20-1 and TRBJ2-1, with unresolved D. CDR3 length equals 14 residues. CDR1 DFQATT and CDR2 SNEGSKA come from the germline V gene (reference sequence). V lost 2 bases and J 0 bases, leaving 8 bases between the germline ends. The CDR3, as DNA: TGCAGTGCTAGACAATTTAGCTCCTACAATGAGCAGTTCTTC. Its translation: CSARQFSSYNEQFF.

This clone was found many times. The rearrangement joins TRBV20-1 to TRBJ2-5, with no clear D. Between the trimmed V and J ends, which lost 3 bases and 1 base, there was a span of 9 bases. The CDR3 runs 13 residues. Germline loops: CDR1 DFQATT, CDR2 SNEGSKA (reference sequence). CDR3 nucleotide sequence: TGCAGTGCTAGCGTTAGCTTCCAAGAGACCCAGTACTTC. This encodes CSASVSFQETQYF.

The sample holds many counts of this clone. This sequence joins TRBV5-1 and TRBJ2-5, with D unresolved. Trimming pared 0 bases from V and 4 bases from J, leaving 13 bases between. Germline CDR1 and CDR2: SGHRS and YFSETQ. This CDR3 contains 15 residues. CDR3 residues: CASSLESAPSETQYF. The CDR3 nucleotides read TGCGCCAGCAGCTTGGAGTCAGCGCCATCAGAGACCCAGTACTTC.

At least ten counts were recorded for this clone. The rearrangement links TRBV27 to TRBJ2-5, with 7 bases fitting TRBD1. The CDR3 spans 13 residues. Germline assignment: CDR1 MNHEY and CDR2 SMNVEV (reference sequence). Trimming removed 6 bases from V and 1 base from J; junction bases left unmatched: 2. CDR3: CASSRDSQETQYF. The CDR3 nucleotides are TGTGCCAGCAGCCGGGACAGCCAAGAGACCCAGTACTTC.

This clone was counted a few times. The rearrangement links TRBV28 to TRBJ2-7; D remains unclear. The CDR3 runs to 12 residues. Deletions cut 3 bases from V and 6 bases from J, with 9 bases between. Germline CDR1 is MDHEN and CDR2 is SYDVKM. CDR3 bases: TGTGCCAGCAGTTTCAAAGGCTCCGAGCAGTACTTC. Translation gives CASSFKGSEQYF. The full variable domain, with the rest looked up from reference TRBV28 and TRBJ2-7, is DVKVTQSSRYLVKRTGEKVFLECVQDMDHENMFWYRQDPGLGLRLIYFSYDVKMKEKGDIPEGYSVSREKKERFSLILESASTNQTSMYLCASSFKGSEQYFGPGTRLTVT.

The chain combines TRBV5-1 with TRBJ2-1; D possibly corresponds to TRBD2 (6 bases). The V and J ends lost 0 bases and 7 bases respectively, with 14 bases between them. The germline V gene encodes CDR1 SGHRS and CDR2 YFSETQ. The CDR3 spans 15 residues. CDR3 coding DNA: TGCGCCAGCAGCTTGGCTTTGGGGGGAGGAAATGAGCAGTTCTTC. Its translation: CASSLALGGGNEQFF.

This clone was seen once. The chain combines TRBV5-1 with TRBJ2-1; perhaps D is TRBD1 or TRBD2 (6 bases each). V dropped 1 base and J dropped 9 bases, with 11 bases sitting between them. Germline CDR1 is SGHRS and CDR2 is YFSETQ. The CDR3 has 13 amino acids. The CDR3 region is CASSLQGGGEQFF. The CDR3 coding sequence is TGCGCCAGCAGCTTGCAAGGGGGAGGTGAGCAGTTCTTC.

The chain links TRBV9 to TRBJ2-7; TRBD1 is a possible D gene (7 bases). V was cut by 3 bases and J by 4 bases, with 17 bases left in between. The CDR3 has 15 amino acids. Germline CDR1 reads SGDLS; CDR2 reads YYNGEE. CDR3 nucleotide sequence: TGTGCCAGCAGCGGAAACCGACAGGGAGGTTACGAGCAGTACTTC. Protein: CASSGNRQGGYEQYF.

This chain links TRBV11-2 with TRBJ1-1, with a possible D match to TRBD1 (6 bases). This CDR3 region has 15 residues. V dropped 6 bases and J dropped 7 bases, with 21 bases sitting between them. Germline V gene lookup returns CDR1 SGHAT and CDR2 FQNNGV. The CDR3 region is CASSSLVGGAGEAFF. CDR3 nucleotides: TGTGCCAGCAGTTCCCTGGTGGGGGGGGCAGGTGAAGCTTTCTTT.

V is TRBV28 and J is TRBJ2-7; the D gene could be TRBD1 or TRBD2 (5 bases each). V was pared by 8 bases and J by 3 bases, with 14 bases between. This CDR3 spans 13 amino acids. The germline V gene encodes CDR1 MDHEN and CDR2 SYDVKM. The CDR3 spells CASYRSRDYEQYF. DNA of the CDR3: TGTGCCAGCTACAGGTCACGGGACTACGAGCAGTACTTC.

By sample share, this clone is medium-sized. The CDR3 DNA reads as TGTGCCAGCAGTTACTCCACCGGGAGGGCCAATGAGCAGTTCTTC. Protein product: CASSYSTGRANEQFF. The rearrangement joins TRBV6-5 to TRBJ2-1; TRBD2 matches at 8 bases. The CDR3 covers 15 residues. Germline trimming cut 0 bases from V and 6 bases from J; bases unmatched to any gene: 4. Germline assignment: CDR1 MNHEY and CDR2 SVGAGI.

This clone was found many times. J is TRBJ2-3 and V is TRBV28; 16 positions agree with TRBD2. CDR1 is MDHEN, CDR2 SYDVKM, per germline. V lost 3 bases to trimming and J lost 6 bases; unmatched junction nucleotides: 15. This CDR3 has 20 amino acids. CDR3 bases: TGTGCCAGCAGTTTCCTTTTATCGGGACTAGCGGGAGGGCCTTTGGATACGCAGTATTTT. It is translated as CASSFLLSGLAGGPLDTQYF. Supplemented by reference TRBV28 and TRBJ2-3, the full variable domain reads DVKVTQSSRYLVKRTGEKVFLECVQDMDHENMFWYRQDPGLGLRLIYFSYDVKMKEKGDIPEGYSVSREKKERFSLILESASTNQTSMYLCASSFLLSGLAGGPLDTQYFGPGTRLTVL.

This clone occurred many times. This chain links TRBV7-9 with TRBJ2-1, with D unclear. The CDR3 contains 14 residues. CDR1 SEHNR and CDR2 FQNEAQ come from the germline V gene (reference sequence). Trimming shortened V by 2 bases and J by 8 bases, and 13 bases separated the two germline ends. CDR3 protein: CASSLKLFVDEQFF. The CDR3 coding sequence is TGTGCCAGCAGCTTAAAACTTTTCGTGGATGAGCAGTTCTTC.

The table lists this clone with many counts. The chain has TRBV29-1 and TRBJ2-1; D remains ambiguous. CDR3 size: 13 residues. V was cut by 1 base and J by 3 bases, with 7 bases left in between. Germline V gene lookup returns CDR1 SQVTM and CDR2 ANQGSEA. CDR3 region: CSVEVWDYNEQFF. The CDR3 region has the DNA TGCAGCGTTGAAGTATGGGACTACAATGAGCAGTTCTTC.

In this sample, this clone turned up many times. Other nucleotide sequences in the sample specify the same CDR3. The chain is built from TRBV20-1 and TRBJ2-1; tentative D call: TRBD2 (6 bases). CDR1 and CDR2 from the germline V gene are DFQATT and SNEGSKA (reference sequence). This CDR3 is built from 14 residues. V was clipped by 6 bases and J by 0 bases, with 12 bases between them. The CDR3 loop reads CSAQSGSSYNEQFF. For the CDR3, the DNA is TGCAGTGCCCAATCCGGGAGCTCCTACAATGAGCAGTTCTTC.

The chain links TRBV27 to TRBJ2-7; D possibly uses TRBD1 or TRBD2 (5 bases each). The CDR3 spans 12 residues. Germline CDR1 and CDR2: MNHEY and SMNVEV (reference sequence). V shed 5 bases and J shed 6 bases, with 11 bases lying between them. CDR3 protein: CASSEGRREQYF. The CDR3 nucleotides read TGTGCCAGCAGTGAGGGGAGACGCGAGCAGTACTTC.

The chain links TRBV5-6 to TRBJ1-2; 8 positions match TRBD1. This CDR3 is built from 13 residues. Germline loops: CDR1 SGHDT, CDR2 YYEEEE. Unmatched junction bases numbered 13, after V lost 4 bases and J lost 14 bases. The CDR3 reads CASSPQGVPHGTF. The CDR3 DNA reads TGTGCCAGCAGCCCACAGGGGGTTCCCCACGGGACCTTC.

This chain joins TRBV12-3 or TRBV12-4 and TRBJ1-6, with a possible D match to TRBD1 (6 bases). Trimming took off 6 bases at V and 10 bases at J, with 16 bases between the two ends. This CDR3 is 14 amino acids long. In DNA form, the CDR3 reads TGTGCCAGCAGCCCGACACAGGGAGGCTCACCCCTCCACTTT. It encodes CASSPTQGGSPLHF.

This clone was seen many times. The chain employs TRBV2 and TRBJ2-1; no reliable D call. Germline V gene sequence: CDR1 SNHLY, CDR2 FYNNEI. Trimming removed 0 bases at V and 9 bases at J, with 15 bases between. The CDR3 runs 15 residues. The CDR3: CASSEAYTRPAEQFF. As DNA, the CDR3 is TGTGCCAGCAGTGAAGCCTATACCAGGCCGGCTGAGCAGTTCTTC.

The chain is built from TRBV5-1 and TRBJ2-7; 7 bases map to TRBD1. Germline CDR1 is SGHRS and CDR2 is YFSETQ. V shed 0 bases and J 7 bases; nucleotides not matched to a gene: 7. The CDR3 runs to 14 residues. The CDR3 region is CASSLEGAPGEQYF. The CDR3 DNA is TGCGCCAGCAGCTTGGAGGGGGCCCCGGGGGAGCAGTACTTC.

This clone came up a few times. This chain's CDR3 is CASSNGDRGSSYEQYF. The CDR3, as DNA: TGTGCCAGCAGTAATGGGGACAGGGGGAGCTCCTACGAGCAGTACTTC. V and J are TRBV28 and TRBJ2-7, with TRBD1 matching 11 bases. The trim removed 5 bases at V and 0 bases at J, leaving 6 bases unmatched. Germline-derived CDR1 and CDR2 are MDHEN and SYDVKM. This CDR3 spans 16 amino acids.